The 24 T cell receptor beta chains given below trace back to one sample, sequenced in a study of T cell changes during pregnancy in multiple sclerosis. Profiling relied on immunoSEQ multiplex PCR, and the TCRdb table lists in-frame clones only, not all of them. In the table there are tens of thousands of clones, approximately 94% of which are singletons. Source: peripheral blood, taken in the third trimester of pregnancy. These receptors came from a female donor with multiple sclerosis, enrolled in a pregnancy study.

The V gene is TRBV6-1, the J gene TRBJ1-5, with D perhaps matching TRBD1 (5 bases). The CDR3 extends over 14 amino acids. The germline V and J ends were trimmed by 6 bases and 6 bases, with 15 bases remaining between them. Germline V gene sequence: CDR1 MNHNS, CDR2 SASEGT. CDR3 nucleotide sequence: TGTGCCAGCAGCGATCCCAGGGTACGTCAGCCCCAGCATTTT. It translates to CASSDPRVRQPQHF.

The rearrangement joins TRBV6-1 to TRBJ1-2; D is unresolved. The CDR3 runs to 17 residues. The germline V gene has CDR1 MNHNS and CDR2 SASEGT. V was trimmed by 1 base and J by 5 bases, leaving 20 bases between them. The CDR3 DNA is TGTGCCAGCAGTGAAGGATTGGACGGGATACTAACGTATGGCTACACCTTC. Translated: CASSEGLDGILTYGYTF.

The chain couples TRBV28 to TRBJ2-7; a possible D gene is TRBD1 (6 bases). The ends were cut back, 8 bases at V and 1 base at J, with 9 bases in the middle. CDR1 is MDHEN and CDR2 is SYDVKM in the germline V gene. The CDR3 has 12 amino acids. CDR3 DNA: TGTGCCAGCGGGACATGGTCCTACGAGCAGTACTTC. Protein: CASGTWSYEQYF.

This clone was detected only once. The CDR3 protein is CASSTGTGPTPYEQYF. The CDR3 DNA is TGCGCCAGCAGCACTGGGACAGGACCCACTCCCTACGAGCAGTACTTC. The gene calls are TRBV5-1 and TRBJ2-7, with 8 bases lining up with TRBD1. The junction had 11 bases not matched to a gene; V was cut back by 4 bases and J by 2 bases. Germline V lookup: CDR1 SGHRS, CDR2 YFSETQ. The CDR3 runs 16 residues.

The chain carries TRBV28 and TRBJ1-4; D unclear. The CDR3 has 18 residues. CDR1 and CDR2 (germline): MDHEN, SYDVKM. The germline V and J ends were trimmed by 1 base and 4 bases, with 19 bases remaining between them. The CDR3 bases are TGTGCCAGCAGTTTATCCCCGTGGCCCCAGGCCCTTAATGAAAAACTGTTTTTT. It translates to CASSLSPWPQALNEKLFF.

This chain joins TRBV10-3 and TRBJ1-3; D possibly corresponds to TRBD1 (6 bases). This CDR3 contains 15 residues. The germline V gene encodes CDR1 ENHRY and CDR2 SYGVKD. V lost 2 bases and J 1 base, leaving 9 bases between the germline ends. The CDR3 DNA is TGTGCCATCAGTGAGAGGGGGGGGTCTGGAAACACCATATATTTT. This codes for CAISERGGSGNTIYF.

Only one count was recorded for this clone. V gene TRBV4-3 combines with J gene TRBJ2-5, with TRBD1 matching 8 bases. V trimming: 1 base; J trimming: 5 bases; junction bases outside the gene matches: 12. Germline CDR1 reads LGHNA; CDR2 reads YSLEER. This CDR3 is 17 amino acids long. Here the CDR3 reads CASSQGQGQGLGETQYF. The DNA for the CDR3 is TGCGCCAGCAGCCAAGGACAAGGACAGGGTCTCGGGGAGACCCAGTACTTC.

The gene calls are TRBV19 and TRBJ1-2; D perhaps matches TRBD1 (6 bases). V lost 0 bases and J 4 bases, leaving 9 bases between the germline ends. The germline CDR1 and CDR2 sequences are LNHDA and SQIVND (reference sequence). The CDR3 is 14 amino acids. CDR3 nucleotides: TGTGCCAGTAGTATAGACAGGGGCGGCTATGGCTACACCTTC. Amino acid sequence: CASSIDRGGYGYTF.

J is TRBJ2-5 and V is TRBV27; 7 bases line up with TRBD1. This CDR3 contains 14 residues. CDR1 is MNHEY, CDR2 SMNVEV, per germline (reference sequence). The ends lost 5 bases at V and 6 bases at J; junction bases unmatched: 9. CDR3 sequence reads: CASSPTGMGKTQYF. The CDR3 nucleotides are TGTGCCAGCAGTCCGACAGGGATGGGGAAGACCCAGTACTTC.

This chain connects TRBV6-1 to TRBJ2-5; the D gene is possibly TRBD1 (6 bases). The ends were cut back, 7 bases at V and 10 bases at J, with 16 bases in the middle. CDR3 length: 12 residues. The germline V gene encodes CDR1 MNHNS and CDR2 SASEGT. This CDR3 is CASTALGGSQYF. CDR3 nucleotide sequence: TGTGCCAGCACCGCCTTAGGGGGAAGCCAGTACTTC.

This clone has a single count. The gene calls are TRBV6-1 and TRBJ2-7; 7 nucleotides align to TRBD1. Germline CDR1 MNHNS, CDR2 SASEGT. The CDR3 spans 13 residues. V lost 6 bases and J lost 5; bases outside the gene matches: 7. CDR3 region: CASSRQGLHEQYF. In DNA form, the CDR3 reads TGTGCCAGCAGCCGACAGGGTCTCCACGAGCAGTACTTC.

V is TRBV10-3 and J is TRBJ1-5; D is possibly TRBD1 (5 bases). The CDR3 consists of 17 residues. V was cut by 2 bases and J by 2 bases, with 16 bases left in between. Germline V gene data show CDR1 as ENHRY and CDR2 as SYGVKD. CDR3 amino acids: CAISEPTQGRGNQPQHF. The CDR3 DNA reads TGTGCCATCAGTGAGCCAACTCAGGGTCGCGGCAATCAGCCCCAGCATTTT.

There are a few counts of this clone. The genes are TRBV11-2 and TRBJ2-2; D ambiguous. CDR3 length equals 15 residues. The germline V gene encodes CDR1 SGHAT and CDR2 FQNNGV. V lost 5 bases, J lost 4 bases, and 14 bases lay in between. The CDR3 spells CASSLKQYGTGELFF. Here the CDR3 DNA reads TGTGCCAGCAGCCTTAAACAGTACGGCACCGGGGAGCTGTTTTTT.

The chain joins TRBV6-1 to TRBJ1-4; 11 bases agree with TRBD1. The length of the CDR3 is 15 residues. The V gene end was trimmed by 11 bases and the J gene end by 0 bases; junction bases not matched to a gene: 5. CDR1 MNHNS and CDR2 SASEGT come from the germline V gene. The CDR3 loop is CASGQGDATNEKLFF. For the CDR3, the DNA is TGTGCCTCGGGACAGGGGGATGCAACTAATGAAAAACTGTTTTTT.

The V gene is TRBV5-1, the J gene TRBJ2-1; 7 bases are shared with TRBD1. CDR1 SGHRS and CDR2 YFSETQ come from the germline V gene. Germline trimming cut 4 bases from V and 5 bases from J; bases unmatched to any gene: 3. The CDR3 runs 13 residues. For the CDR3, the DNA is TGCGCCAGCAGCCCGGGACAGAACAATGAGCAGTTCTTC. Protein sequence: CASSPGQNNEQFF. Looking up the rest from reference TRBV5-1 and TRBJ2-1 gives the full variable domain: KAGVTQTPRYLIKTRGQQVTLSCSPISGHRSVSWYQQTPGQGLQFLFEYFSETQRNKGNFPGRFSGRQFSNSRSEMNVSTLELGDSALYLCASSPGQNNEQFFGPGTRLTVL.

The chain has TRBV11-2 and TRBJ1-1; D remains ambiguous. Trimming shortened V by 3 bases and J by 1 base, and 6 bases separated the two germline ends. CDR3 size: 13 residues. Germline assignment: CDR1 SGHAT and CDR2 FQNNGV. The CDR3 loop is CASSFTTNTEAFF. The DNA for the CDR3 is TGTGCCAGCAGCTTCACAACGAACACTGAAGCTTTCTTT. The variable domain in full, with the rest retrieved from reference TRBV11-2 and TRBJ1-1, is EAGVAQSPRYKIIEKRQSVAFWCNPISGHATLYWYQQILGQGPKLLIQFQNNGVVDDSQLPKDRFSAERLKGVDSTLKIQPAKLEDSAVYLCASSFTTNTEAFFGQGTRLTVV.

Of note for this clone: The germline gene is not matched at one end of the junction; a read error may be the cause. V is TRBV7-2 and J is TRBJ2-7; 14 bases are shared with TRBD2. CDR1 and CDR2 from the germline V gene are SGHTA and FQGNSA. The CDR3 runs to 19 residues. The DNA for the CDR3 is TGTGCCAGCAGCTCGGGGACTAGCGGGAGATTAAGTTTGGGGTACGTGCAGTACTTC. Amino acids: CASSSGTSGRLSLGYVQYF.

The chain links TRBV18 to TRBJ1-5; 8 bases map to TRBD1. This CDR3 comprises 14 residues. The V segment lost 5 bases and the J segment 5 bases; nucleotides outside the gene matches: 5. Germline V gene sequence: CDR1 KGHSH, CDR2 LQKENI. The CDR3 coding sequence is TGTGCCAGCTCAGCCCAGGGGGCCGATCAGCCCCAGCATTTT. Amino acid sequence: CASSAQGADQPQHF.

The chain joins TRBV4-3 to TRBJ2-7; 8 nucleotides align to TRBD1. The trim removed 0 bases at V and 0 bases at J, leaving 4 bases unmatched. CDR1 is LGHNA, CDR2 YSLEER, per germline. The CDR3 consists of 16 residues. The DNA for the CDR3 is TGCGCCAGCAGCCAAGATAGGACAGGGAGCTCCTACGAGCAGTACTTC. Residues: CASSQDRTGSSYEQYF.

The chain combines TRBV7-9 with TRBJ2-7; 10 bases are shared with TRBD2. This CDR3 has 18 residues. Germline V CDR1 and CDR2: SEHNR, FQNEAQ (reference sequence). The V segment lost 1 base and the J segment 3 bases; nucleotides outside the gene matches: 12. CDR3 sequence (DNA): TGTGCCAGCAGCTTAGATCCTAGCGGGAGAGCGGGGGTCTACGAGCAGTACTTC. It yields the protein CASSLDPSGRAGVYEQYF.

This clone has at least ten counts. The CDR3 loop is CATSPGQPNSGANVLTF. The CDR3 DNA reads TGTGCCACCAGCCCGGGACAACCGAACTCTGGGGCCAACGTCCTGACTTTC. V usage is TRBV15 and J usage is TRBJ2-6; TRBD1 might be the D (6 bases). The CDR3 totals 17 residues. Germline CDR1 LNHNV, CDR2 YYDKDF (reference sequence). Trimming took 5 bases from V and 0 from J, leaving 14 bases between them. Full variable domain (rest looked up from reference TRBV15 and TRBJ2-6): DAMVIQNPRYQVTQFGKPVTLSCSQTLNHNVMYWYQQKSSQAPKLLFHYYDKDFNNEADTPDNFQSRRPNTSFCFLDIRSPGLGDTAMYLCATSPGQPNSGANVLTFGAGSRLTVL.

The J gene is TRBJ1-1, the V gene TRBV10-3; possible D gene TRBD1, 5 bases. The CDR3 length is 14 residues. V shed 1 base and J shed 6 bases, with 12 bases lying between them. CDR1 ENHRY and CDR2 SYGVKD come from the germline V gene. The CDR3 region has the DNA TGTGCCATCAGTGAGTTGGGGGGAGAGTCTGAAGCTTTCTTT. The encoded protein is CAISELGGESEAFF.

The chain is built from TRBV19 and TRBJ1-2; TRBD1 matches at 11 bases. The CDR3 is 13 residues long. Trimming at V came to 6 bases and at J to 7 bases, leaving 4 bases not matched to a gene. Germline V lookup: CDR1 LNHDA, CDR2 SQIVND (reference sequence). The CDR3 loop reads CASSGQGAGGYTF. The CDR3 DNA reads TGTGCCAGTAGCGGACAGGGGGCGGGTGGCTACACCTTC.

The gene calls are TRBV6-4 and TRBJ1-5, with 8 bases fitting TRBD1. CDR1 and CDR2 from the germline V gene are MRHNA and SNTAGT. V gave up 4 bases and J gave up 14 bases; unmatched junction bases: 7. CDR3 length: 12 residues. The CDR3 nucleotides read TGTGCCAGCAGTGGCATGGACAGGGTAAAGCATTTT. Its protein is CASSGMDRVKHF.